Below, 14 T cell receptor beta chains from the same sample are listed, as sequenced in a study of metastatic and nonmetastatic thyroid tumors. Not a single patient had been given any form of treatment at any point before undergoing thyroid surgery. MiXCR re-clonotyped the PCR reads for TCRdb. The table includes about 59,000 clones, around 15% detected once. The specimen sequenced was blood. All receptors come from a male donor with papillary thyroid cancer or a benign thyroid nodule (not recorded which). Some clones in this sample may be carry-over from other donors' samples.

This clone came up a few times. A much larger clone differs from this one at a single base, so this may be a read error. The V gene is TRBV3-1, the J gene TRBJ2-3, with 10 bases lining up with TRBD2. V lost 7 bases to trimming and J lost 3 bases; unmatched junction nucleotides: 13. The germline V gene has CDR1 LGHDT and CDR2 YNNKEL (reference sequence). The CDR3 has 17 residues. The CDR3 loop reads CASIPSPSGSSTDTQYF. The CDR3 bases are TGTGCCAGCATCCCATCGCCTAGCGGGAGTTCTACAGATACGCAGTATTTT.

The V call is TRBV14, the J call TRBJ2-3, with a weak D call TRBD2 (5 bases). The CDR3 extends over 16 amino acids. Germline loops: CDR1 SGHDN, CDR2 FVKESK. V was clipped by 3 bases and J by 3 bases, with 16 bases between them. The CDR3 DNA is TGTGCCAGCAGCCAGGGTAGCGTCCTGGGGACAGATACGCAGTATTTT. Amino acid sequence: CASSQGSVLGTDTQYF.

Comments on this clone: Since no conserved phenylalanine or tryptophan closes the CDR3, a read error is the likely cause. No DNA is shown, since the ends of the CDR3 on it are uncertain; the CDR3 is the one TCRdb lists. The rearrangement uses TRBV20-1 and TRBJ2-1; TRBD2 is taken as the D call from the table, unchecked against the DNA. In germline, CDR1 is DFQATT, CDR2 SNEGSKA (reference sequence). The CDR3 adds up to 14 amino acids, both ends counted. The CDR3: CSGSSGNSYNEQLL.

This chain links TRBV20-1 with TRBJ1-2; D gene unclear. This CDR3 has 13 amino acids. The V gene's germline CDR1 is DFQATT and CDR2 SNEGSKA (reference sequence). V was pared by 0 bases and J by 4 bases, with 9 bases between. The DNA for the CDR3 is TGCAGTGCTAGAGATTTAGGCTCCTATGGCTACACCTTC. This sequence encodes CSARDLGSYGYTF.

In this sample, this clone turned up many times. This sequence joins TRBV6-5 and TRBJ2-3; the match to TRBD1 covers 10 bases. The germline gives CDR1 MNHEY, CDR2 SVGAGI. The CDR3 spans 17 residues. Trimming took 5 bases from V and 4 from J; bases not matched to a gene: 12. CDR3 bases: TGTGCCAGCAGTCCAAGACAGGGGGCTCTTTGGGCAGATACGCAGTATTTT. Protein sequence: CASSPRQGALWADTQYF.

This clone has a count of ten or more. This chain's CDR3 is CASRADSPYEQYF. CDR3 in DNA: TGTGCCAGCAGAGCCGACAGCCCCTACGAGCAGTACTTC. This rearrangement joins TRBV6-2 or TRBV6-3 to TRBJ2-7, with D maybe TRBD1 (5 bases). The CDR3 length is 13 residues. Looked up from germline, CDR1 is MNHEY and CDR2 is SVGEGT. The germline V and J ends were trimmed by 6 bases and 2 bases, with 11 bases remaining between them.

This clone was seen ten or more times. This chain uses TRBV12-3 or TRBV12-4 with TRBJ1-4; tentative D call: TRBD1 (5 bases). V lost 3 bases and J lost 8, with 13 bases in between. This CDR3 contains 14 residues. In DNA, the CDR3 is TGTGCCAGCAGTTTGCGGCAGGGTGGGGAAAAACTGTTTTTT. This codes for CASSLRQGGEKLFF.

The table lists this clone with many counts. This rearrangement joins TRBV20-1 to TRBJ1-5; no firm D call. The CDR3 has 17 amino acids. Germline loops: CDR1 DFQATT, CDR2 SNEGSKA (reference sequence). Between the trimmed V and J ends, which lost 0 bases and 0 bases, there was a span of 15 bases. The CDR3 DNA sequence: TGCAGTGCTAGAGAAAGGGAGGGAACCCATAGCAATCAGCCCCAGCATTTT. Its protein is CSAREREGTHSNQPQHF.

This clone was detected ten times or more. The J gene is TRBJ1-2, the V gene TRBV29-1; 8 positions agree with TRBD1. V lost 4 bases and J lost 9; bases outside the gene matches: 7. This CDR3 region has 12 residues. The V gene's germline CDR1 is SQVTM and CDR2 ANQGSEA. CDR3 sequence: CSVVAGQARYTF. The CDR3 DNA reads TGCAGCGTTGTTGCGGGACAGGCCCGCTACACCTTC.

This clone was observed at least ten times. The genes are TRBV6-1 and TRBJ1-4; 7 positions match TRBD1. Germline CDR1 and CDR2: MNHNS and SASEGT. This CDR3 has 15 amino acids. V was clipped by 1 base and J by 8 bases; unmatched bases: 7. CDR3 nucleotide sequence: TGTGCCAGCAGTGAAGATGAGGGGGCAGCGGAAAAACTGTTTTTT. Its protein is CASSEDEGAAEKLFF.

This clone was found many times. This chain links TRBV6-1 with TRBJ1-2, with TRBD1 identical over 12 bases. Germline V gene lookup returns CDR1 MNHNS and CDR2 SASEGT. V lost 2 bases and J lost 8; bases outside the gene matches: 6. This CDR3 contains 15 residues. The CDR3 loop is CASSEKGQGARGYTF. In DNA, the CDR3 is TGTGCCAGCAGTGAAAAGGGACAGGGGGCTAGGGGCTACACCTTC.

V is TRBV9 and J is TRBJ1-2, with D possibly TRBD1 on 6 matching bases. The CDR3 contains 15 residues. Per germline, CDR1 SGDLS and CDR2 YYNGEE. V was pared by 2 bases and J by 7 bases, with 18 bases between. CDR3 DNA sequence: TGTGCCAGCAGCGTGTGGCCCCAGGGGCTGAGTGGCTACACCTTC. This encodes CASSVWPQGLSGYTF.

This clone was seen repeatedly, ten times or more. The chain is built from TRBV10-2 and TRBJ2-7; no reliable D call. CDR3 length: 13 residues. Germline V lookup: CDR1 WSHSY, CDR2 SAAADI. The V gene lost 3 bases and the J gene lost 2 bases, with 8 bases spanning the gap. CDR3 loop: CASSDGRTYEQYF. CDR3 in DNA: TGCGCCAGCAGTGATGGCAGAACCTACGAGCAGTACTTC.

Ten or more counts support this clone. CDR3 loop: CASSQDLAGRTYEQYF. CDR3 in DNA: TGTGCCAGCAGCCAAGATCTAGCGGGACGGACTTACGAGCAGTACTTC. V is TRBV3-1 and J is TRBJ2-7; 9 nucleotides agree with TRBD2. Losses at the gene ends were 0 bases for V and 4 bases for J; bases not matched to a gene: 7. Germline CDR1 and CDR2: LGHDT and YNNKEL (reference sequence). This CDR3 contains 16 residues.